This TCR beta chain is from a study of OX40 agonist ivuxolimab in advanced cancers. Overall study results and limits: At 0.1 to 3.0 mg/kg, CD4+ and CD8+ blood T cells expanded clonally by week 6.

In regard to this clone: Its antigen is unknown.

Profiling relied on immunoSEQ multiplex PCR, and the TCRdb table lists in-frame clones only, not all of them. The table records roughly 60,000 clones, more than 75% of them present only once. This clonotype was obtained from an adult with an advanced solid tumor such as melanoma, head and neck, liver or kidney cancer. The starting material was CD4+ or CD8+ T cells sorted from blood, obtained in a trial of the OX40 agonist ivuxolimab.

The CDR3 reads CASSSGLAGGARQETQYF. The CDR3 nucleotides are TGTGCCAGCAGCTCGGGACTAGCGGGGGGGGCTAGGCAAGAGACCCAGTACTTC. The genes are TRBV7-2 and TRBJ2-5, with 16 bases identical to TRBD2. The CDR3 runs to 18 residues. V was pared by 4 bases and J by 2 bases, with 7 bases of the junction left unmatched. CDR1 is SGHTA and CDR2 is FQGNSA in the germline V gene.